Below, one T cell receptor beta chain is given with its context. What it binds is unknown. Data came from immunoSEQ multiplex PCR; TCRdb stores just in-frame clones and leaves some out. The sample holds fewer than 45,000 clones, 83% seen once. The J segment lost 5 bases and the V segment lost 10 bases, leaving 12 bases of the junction unmatched. Germline V gives CDR1 MDHEN, CDR2 SYDVKM. The CDR3 runs to 14 residues. The data originate from a study of T cell responses to AZD1222 COVID-19 vaccine. Study background: Second doses that came at about 4 or about 12 weeks were put together.

Findings of the study overall: Sampled repertoires all dated from after the peak T cell response. Two doses of AZD1222 preceded a rise in Spike-specific TCR breadth and depth. White British ancestry dominated among donors, who included more females, and clonal diversity was possibly underestimated.

The sequences come from peripheral blood, collected on day 0 of AZD1222 vaccination. This rearrangement joins TRBV28 to TRBJ2-3, with 7 bases matching TRBD2. This sequence originates from an adult in good health. In DNA, the CDR3 is TGTGCCACCGGTGGGCGGGAGATAAAAGATACGCAGTATTTT. This gives the protein CATGGREIKDTQYF.